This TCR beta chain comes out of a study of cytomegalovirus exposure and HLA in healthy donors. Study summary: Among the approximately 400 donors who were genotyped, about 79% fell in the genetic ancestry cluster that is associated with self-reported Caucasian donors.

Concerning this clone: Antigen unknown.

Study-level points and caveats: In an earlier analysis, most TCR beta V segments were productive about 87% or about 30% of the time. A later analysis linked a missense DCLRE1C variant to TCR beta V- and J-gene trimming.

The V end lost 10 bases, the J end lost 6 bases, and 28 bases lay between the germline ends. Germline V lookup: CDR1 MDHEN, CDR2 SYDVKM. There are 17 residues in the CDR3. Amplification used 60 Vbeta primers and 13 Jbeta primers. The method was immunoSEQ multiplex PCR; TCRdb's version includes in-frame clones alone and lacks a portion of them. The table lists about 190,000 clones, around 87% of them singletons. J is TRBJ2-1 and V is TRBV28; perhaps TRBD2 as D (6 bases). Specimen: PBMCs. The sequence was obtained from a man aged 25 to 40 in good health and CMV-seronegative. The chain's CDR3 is CATVLAGGRRGRNEQFF. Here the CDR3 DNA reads TGTGCCACCGTTTTGGCCGGGGGACGGCGGGGTCGCAATGAGCAGTTCTTC.